This TCR beta chain was captured in a study of T cell responses to AZD1222 COVID-19 vaccine. This CDR3 region has 12 residues. V dropped 4 bases and J dropped 3 bases, with 6 bases sitting between them. The germline CDR1 and CDR2 sequences are SGHDT and YYEEEE. The protocol was immunoSEQ multiplex PCR, while the TCRdb copy is restricted to in-frame clones and leaves out a portion. The data contain 120,000 or so clones, more than 80% of them seen just once; the ten biggest clones take up approximately 3.1%. The sequence came from an adult in good health. The genes are TRBV5-6 and TRBJ2-3, with no clear D. Sequenced here: peripheral blood, sampled on day 0 of AZD1222 vaccination. CDR3 coding DNA: TGTGCCAGCAGCCCGGATACAGATACGCAGTATTTT. Its protein is CASSPDTDTQYF.